These 27 T cell receptor beta chains came from one sample sequenced in a study of T cell responses to AZD1222 COVID-19 vaccine. The protocol was immunoSEQ multiplex PCR, while the TCRdb copy is restricted to in-frame clones and leaves out a portion. The table records approximately 110,000 clones, about 88% of them present only once. The material was peripheral blood, obtained on day 0 of AZD1222 vaccination. The receptors derive from an adult in good health.

This sequence joins TRBV6-5 and TRBJ1-5; maybe TRBD1 (5 bases). Trimming stripped 6 bases from V and 3 bases from J, with 15 bases between. CDR3 size: 15 residues. Germline V gene sequence: CDR1 MNHEY, CDR2 SVGAGI. CDR3 region: CASRHDRVTNQPQHF. The DNA for the CDR3 is TGTGCCAGCAGGCATGACAGAGTCACCAATCAGCCCCAGCATTTT.

The rearrangement joins TRBV5-1 to TRBJ2-3; TRBD2 matches at 10 bases. This CDR3 region has 17 residues. Per the germline V gene, CDR1 is SGHRS and CDR2 is YFSETQ. The ends lost 4 bases at V and 5 bases at J; junction bases unmatched: 13. The CDR3 DNA follows: TGCGCCAGCAGCCCGGGACTGAGTAGCGGGGGGAAAGATACGCAGTATTTT. Its translation: CASSPGLSSGGKDTQYF.

This chain connects TRBV24-1 to TRBJ1-5; no firm D call. Trimming pared 4 bases from V and 9 bases from J, leaving 12 bases between. Germline values: CDR1 KGHDR, CDR2 SFDVKD. CDR3 length: 13 amino acids. The CDR3 here is CATSDAASWPQHF. The CDR3 DNA is TGTGCCACCAGTGACGCGGCGAGTTGGCCCCAGCATTTT.

V usage is TRBV10-3 and J usage is TRBJ1-5; TRBD1 agrees at 8 bases. Germline CDR1 is ENHRY and CDR2 is SYGVKD. The CDR3 is made up of 14 amino acids. V lost 6 bases to trimming and J lost 1 base; unmatched junction nucleotides: 2. The CDR3: CAIRDRESNQPQHF. CDR3 DNA: TGTGCCATCAGGGACAGGGAAAGCAATCAGCCCCAGCATTTT.

This chain joins TRBV5-1 and TRBJ2-2, with 7 bases fitting TRBD1. CDR1 is SGHRS, CDR2 YFSETQ, per germline. This CDR3 is built from 15 residues. V lost 0 bases to trimming and J lost 1 base; unmatched junction nucleotides: 0. The chain's CDR3 is CASSLGDRNTGELFF. For the CDR3, the DNA is TGCGCCAGCAGCTTGGGGGACAGGAACACCGGGGAGCTGTTTTTT. Variable domain in full (rest from reference TRBV5-1 and TRBJ2-2): KAGVTQTPRYLIKTRGQQVTLSCSPISGHRSVSWYQQTPGQGLQFLFEYFSETQRNKGNFPGRFSGRQFSNSRSEMNVSTLELGDSALYLCASSLGDRNTGELFFGEGSRLTVL.

CDR3 region: CASSQEKYKDTEAFF. Here the CDR3 DNA reads TGTGCCAGCAGCCAAGAAAAATATAAGGACACTGAAGCTTTCTTT. The V and J genes are TRBV4-2 and TRBJ1-1, with D unclear. The germline CDR1 and CDR2 sequences are LGHNA and YNFKEQ. The V and J ends lost 0 bases and 3 bases respectively, with 11 bases between them. This CDR3 comprises 15 residues.

The chain carries TRBV12-3 or TRBV12-4 and TRBJ2-7; no clear D gene. This CDR3 spans 13 amino acids. V dropped 1 base and J dropped 3 bases, with 7 bases sitting between them. CDR3 DNA sequence: TGTGCCAGCAGTTTAGGGGCGGTCTACGAGCAGTACTTC. The encoded protein is CASSLGAVYEQYF.

J is TRBJ2-4 and V is TRBV25-1; D is unclear. V lost 2 bases to trimming and J lost 1 base, with 15 bases between them. The CDR3 sequence is 17 residues long. Germline V CDR1 and CDR2: MGHDK, SYGVNS. This CDR3 is CASSESALGEAKNIQYF. CDR3 nucleotides: TGTGCCAGCAGTGAAAGCGCCCTTGGTGAGGCCAAAAACATTCAGTACTTC.

This clone was observed once. This sequence joins TRBV9 and TRBJ1-2; 9 nucleotides match TRBD1. Germline CDR1 SGDLS, CDR2 YYNGEE. V was clipped by 4 bases and J by 4 bases; unmatched bases: 11. The CDR3 is 16 amino acids. The CDR3 sequence is CASSSGTGIGVYGYTF. The CDR3 nucleotides read TGTGCCAGCAGCAGCGGGACAGGGATTGGGGTCTATGGCTACACCTTC.

Turning to this clone: Sequence at one end of the junction differs from germline and may be a read error. This sequence joins TRBV10-3 and TRBJ2-1; 9 bases fit TRBD2. From germline, CDR1 is ENHRY and CDR2 SYGVKD. The CDR3 loop spans 14 amino acids. CDR3 loop: CAFSVSGSVDEQFF. The CDR3 region has the DNA TGTGCCTTCAGTGTTAGCGGGAGCGTGGATGAGCAGTTCTTC.

Judged by abundance, this clone is medium-sized (0.01 to 0.1%). The CDR3 loop reads CATQTPNRGITHGYTF. The CDR3 coding sequence is TGTGCCACCCAAACCCCGAACAGGGGAATCACCCATGGCTACACCTTC. The chain employs TRBV28 and TRBJ1-2; 7 positions agree with TRBD1. Germline V gene sequence: CDR1 MDHEN, CDR2 SYDVKM. The CDR3 is 16 residues long. With V trimmed by 10 bases and J by 6 bases, 20 bases remained unmatched.

The chain uses TRBV11-3 and TRBJ1-1; no definite D call. The length of the CDR3 is 13 residues. CDR1 is SGHNT and CDR2 is YENEEA in the germline V gene. Deletions cut 5 bases from V and 1 base from J, with 8 bases between. CDR3 nucleotides: TGTGCCAGCAGCACACAGAGGAACACTGAAGCTTTCTTT. Its translation: CASSTQRNTEAFF.

The chain is built from TRBV5-1 and TRBJ1-1, with 8 bases fitting TRBD1. Germline trimming cut 4 bases from V and 5 bases from J; bases unmatched to any gene: 7. Germline CDR1 is SGHRS and CDR2 is YFSETQ. This CDR3 has 14 amino acids. The CDR3 region is CASSLGTGGTEAFF. CDR3 DNA sequence: TGCGCCAGCAGCCTGGGGACAGGCGGAACTGAAGCTTTCTTT. Together with reference TRBV5-1 and TRBJ1-1, the CDR3 gives the full variable domain: KAGVTQTPRYLIKTRGQQVTLSCSPISGHRSVSWYQQTPGQGLQFLFEYFSETQRNKGNFPGRFSGRQFSNSRSEMNVSTLELGDSALYLCASSLGTGGTEAFFGQGTRLTVV.

This chain links TRBV5-1 with TRBJ2-7, with 10 positions matching TRBD2. V was pared by 4 bases and J by 2 bases, with 3 bases of the junction left unmatched. Germline V gives CDR1 SGHRS, CDR2 YFSETQ. The CDR3 consists of 14 residues. CDR3 bases: TGCGCCAGCAGCCCGACTAGCGGGCCCTACGAGCAGTACTTC. It specifies CASSPTSGPYEQYF. The whole variable domain, remainder taken from reference TRBV5-1 and TRBJ2-7, is KAGVTQTPRYLIKTRGQQVTLSCSPISGHRSVSWYQQTPGQGLQFLFEYFSETQRNKGNFPGRFSGRQFSNSRSEMNVSTLELGDSALYLCASSPTSGPYEQYFGPGTRLTVT.

The chain recombines TRBV5-1 with TRBJ1-2; D possibly corresponds to TRBD1 (6 bases). The CDR3 extends over 13 amino acids. Germline-derived CDR1 and CDR2 are SGHRS and YFSETQ. V shed 5 bases and J shed 2 bases, with 10 bases lying between them. CDR3 DNA sequence: TGCGCCAGCAGTCTACAGGGAAACTATGGCTACACCTTC. This sequence encodes CASSLQGNYGYTF. The complete variable domain, with remaining parts taken from reference TRBV5-1 and TRBJ1-2, reads KAGVTQTPRYLIKTRGQQVTLSCSPISGHRSVSWYQQTPGQGLQFLFEYFSETQRNKGNFPGRFSGRQFSNSRSEMNVSTLELGDSALYLCASSLQGNYGYTFGSGTRLTVV.

V and J are TRBV6-5 and TRBJ2-2; a weak D match, TRBD1 (6 bases). The CDR3 consists of 14 residues. The germline CDR1 and CDR2 sequences are MNHEY and SVGAGI. Trimming left V 6 bases short and J 7 bases short, with 15 bases between. CDR3 sequence: CASRGTPDLGELFF. The CDR3 DNA reads as TGTGCCAGCAGGGGGACACCCGACCTCGGGGAGCTGTTTTTT.

The chain has TRBV6-5 and TRBJ1-1; the D is unclear. Germline V gene data show CDR1 as MNHEY and CDR2 as SVGAGI. V was shortened by 6 bases and J by 2 bases, with 10 bases between the two germline ends. The CDR3 runs to 13 residues. This CDR3 reads CASRESGNTEAFF. The CDR3 DNA reads as TGTGCCAGCAGGGAGTCGGGTAACACTGAAGCTTTCTTT.

Only a few counts were recorded for this clone. The chain links TRBV11-3 to TRBJ2-7; a possible D gene is TRBD1 (5 bases). Germline values: CDR1 SGHNT, CDR2 YENEEA. CDR3 length equals 11 residues. Trimming stripped 5 bases from V and 5 bases from J, with 7 bases between. For the CDR3, the DNA is TGTGCCAGCAGCCCAGGGAACGAGCAGTACTTC. This gives the protein CASSPGNEQYF. The variable domain in full, completed from reference TRBV11-3 and TRBJ2-7, reads EAGVVQSPRYKIIEKKQPVAFWCNPISGHNTLYWYLQNLGQGPELLIRYENEEAVDDSQLPKDRFSAERLKGVDSTLKIQPAELGDSAVYLCASSPGNEQYFGPGTRLTVT.

The gene calls are TRBV11-3 and TRBJ1-2; perhaps TRBD1 as D (6 bases). CDR3 length: 13 residues. The V end was cut by 5 bases, the J end by 7 bases, with 14 bases between. The V gene's germline CDR1 is SGHNT and CDR2 YENEEA. The CDR3 loop is CASSRGGGGGYTF. CDR3 nucleotides: TGTGCCAGCAGCCGAGGGGGGGGCGGTGGCTACACCTTC.

V gene TRBV7-3 combines with J gene TRBJ2-1; no firm D call. CDR3 length: 13 amino acids. Trimming stripped 5 bases from V and 8 bases from J, with 13 bases between. Germline V gene sequence: CDR1 SGHTA, CDR2 FQGTGA. The CDR3 region has the DNA TGTGCCAGCAGCCCGCCCGCAGCCGATGAGCAGTTCTTC. It translates to CASSPPAADEQFF.

J is TRBJ1-2 and V is TRBV11-2; D is undetermined. The CDR3 consists of 15 residues. The V and J ends lost 5 bases and 0 bases respectively, with 13 bases between them. CDR1 is SGHAT, CDR2 FQNNGV, per germline. In DNA, the CDR3 is TGTGCCAGCAGCCCCCCCAGGATGGCTAACTATGGCTACACCTTC. This translates into CASSPPRMANYGYTF.

V and J are TRBV4-2 and TRBJ2-2; TRBD1 is a possible D gene (6 bases). CDR3 size: 15 residues. V dropped 3 bases and J dropped 3 bases, with 11 bases sitting between them. Germline V gene sequence: CDR1 LGHNA, CDR2 YNFKEQ. CDR3 nucleotides: TGTGCCAGCAGCCAGGCAGGGGTAGACACCGGGGAGCTGTTTTTT. Its protein is CASSQAGVDTGELFF.

The V and J genes are TRBV5-4 and TRBJ2-1; D not resolved. Germline loops: CDR1 SGHNT, CDR2 YYREEE (reference sequence). The ends were cut back, 4 bases at V and 2 bases at J, with 10 bases in the middle. This CDR3 has 14 amino acids. CDR3 amino acids: CASSTRVAYNEQFF. DNA of the CDR3: TGTGCCAGCAGCACCCGGGTTGCCTACAATGAGCAGTTCTTC.

The chain uses TRBV28 and TRBJ2-7; possible D gene TRBD2, 5 bases. This CDR3 spans 16 amino acids. V gave up 4 bases and J gave up 4 bases, with 20 bases separating them. Germline lookup yields CDR1 MDHEN and CDR2 SYDVKM. The CDR3 DNA follows: TGTGCCAGCAGTTCCTACCAACTAGTCCGTTCTTACGAGCAGTACTTC. Residues: CASSSYQLVRSYEQYF.

This chain links TRBV6-2 or TRBV6-3 with TRBJ2-5; 9 positions match TRBD2. Germline V gene lookup returns CDR1 MNHEY and CDR2 SVGEGT. V lost 2 bases to trimming and J lost 2 bases; unmatched junction nucleotides: 9. This CDR3 is 17 amino acids long. CDR3 residues: CASSYRWLAGSQETQYF. The CDR3 DNA is TGTGCCAGCAGTTACAGGTGGCTAGCGGGGTCACAAGAGACCCAGTACTTC.

There are many counts of this clone. The chain uses TRBV5-5 and TRBJ1-4, with D unclear. V was cut by 1 base and J by 0 bases, with 7 bases left in between. CDR3 size: 15 residues. CDR1 is SGHKS and CDR2 is YYEKEE in the germline V gene (reference sequence). This chain's CDR3 is CASSLRHATNEKLFF. CDR3 bases: TGTGCCAGCAGCTTGAGACACGCAACTAATGAAAAACTGTTTTTT.

V gene TRBV5-8 combines with J gene TRBJ2-2; no reliable D call. CDR1 and CDR2 (germline): SGHTS, YDEGEE. The CDR3 consists of 16 residues. The V end was cut by 2 bases, the J end by 1 base, with 12 bases between. This chain's CDR3 is CASSLGQFLNTGELFF. The CDR3 DNA is TGTGCCAGCAGCTTAGGGCAGTTCTTGAACACCGGGGAGCTGTTTTTT.